The 23 T cell receptor beta chains below were found in one sample sequenced in a study of shared clonotypes between healthy human individuals. Repertoires were generated with immunoSEQ multiplex PCR, while TCRdb's copy carries only in-frame clones and drops some. In the table there are approximately 1.5 million clones, roughly 98% of which are singletons. Sequencing was performed on naive CD4+ T cells sorted from blood. Regarding subset: CD45RA+ positively selected. Receptors originate from a man aged 25 to 40 in good health.

The J gene is TRBJ1-2, the V gene TRBV6-5, with a tentative D call TRBD1 (5 bases). V shed 2 bases and J shed 4 bases, with 11 bases lying between them. The germline V gene has CDR1 MNHEY and CDR2 SVGAGI. The CDR3 runs 14 residues. The CDR3 loop reads CASSYEGRGYGYTF. CDR3 bases: TGTGCCAGCAGTTACGAAGGGAGGGGCTATGGCTACACCTTC.

The rearrangement links TRBV19 to TRBJ2-1, with D possibly matching TRBD2 (5 bases). The V end lost 4 bases, the J end lost 0 bases, and 10 bases lay between the germline ends. The CDR3 spans 15 residues. The germline V gene has CDR1 LNHDA and CDR2 SQIVND (reference sequence). The CDR3 DNA reads as TGTGCCAGTAGTACGCACAGCGGCTCCTACAATGAGCAGTTCTTC. Translated: CASSTHSGSYNEQFF.

The genes are TRBV28 and TRBJ1-1, with unresolved D. In germline, CDR1 is MDHEN, CDR2 SYDVKM. The germline V and J ends were trimmed by 5 bases and 10 bases, with 14 bases remaining between them. The CDR3 sequence is 12 residues long. The CDR3 sequence is CASSPNSAGAFF. CDR3 sequence (DNA): TGTGCCAGCAGTCCTAATTCGGCTGGAGCTTTCTTT.

This chain joins TRBV5-3 and TRBJ1-2; D uncertain. TRBV5-3 is an ORF; its function is uncertain. The CDR3 length is 16 residues. V was trimmed by 0 bases and J by 4 bases, leaving 16 bases between them. The CDR3 region is CARSLVRPPCGYGYTF. For the CDR3, the DNA is TGTGCCAGAAGCTTGGTGCGTCCCCCCTGCGGCTATGGCTACACCTTC.

The CDR3 region is CASSRGHRQETQYF. The CDR3 DNA sequence: TGTGCCAGCAGCCGGGGGCACAGACAAGAGACCCAGTACTTC. The J gene is TRBJ2-5, the V gene TRBV11-1; D could derive from TRBD1 or TRBD2 (6 bases each). In germline, CDR1 is SGHAT, CDR2 FQDESV (reference sequence). The CDR3 consists of 14 residues. V shed 5 bases and J shed 2 bases, with 12 bases lying between them.

Concerning this clone itself: The sample has other DNA sequences that encode this CDR3 too. Here the CDR3 reads CASSVGTSSDTQYF. CDR3 nucleotides: TGTGCCAGCAGCGTCGGGACTAGTTCAGATACGCAGTATTTT. The chain links TRBV9 to TRBJ2-3, with 8 positions matching TRBD2. The CDR3 has 14 residues. CDR1 and CDR2 from the germline V gene are SGDLS and YYNGEE. The V and J ends lost 2 bases and 4 bases, in that order; junction bases with no gene match: 3.

V usage is TRBV5-6 and J usage is TRBJ1-1; no firm D call. CDR1 is SGHDT and CDR2 is YYEEEE in the germline V gene. The CDR3 length is 13 residues. Trimming removed 0 bases from V and 0 bases from J, with 3 bases in between. CDR3 protein: CASSLGLNTEAFF. In DNA, the CDR3 is TGTGCCAGCAGCTTGGGGCTGAACACTGAAGCTTTCTTT. Drawing the rest from reference TRBV5-6 and TRBJ1-1, the complete variable domain is DAGVTQSPTHLIKTRGQQVTLRCSPKSGHDTVSWYQQALGQGPQFIFQYYEEEERQRGNFPDRFSGHQFPNYSSELNVNALLLGDSALYLCASSLGLNTEAFFGQGTRLTVV.

The chain has TRBV9 and TRBJ1-2; 7 nucleotides match TRBD1. With V trimmed by 1 base and J by 3 bases, 3 bases remained unmatched. The CDR3 totals 14 residues. Germline CDR1 reads SGDLS; CDR2 reads YYNGEE. The CDR3 is CASSVTGEYYGYTF. The CDR3 DNA reads as TGTGCCAGCAGCGTAACAGGGGAGTACTATGGCTACACCTTC.

The V and J genes are TRBV5-1 and TRBJ2-7, with TRBD2 as a possible D gene (5 bases). CDR1 is SGHRS and CDR2 is YFSETQ in the germline V gene. The CDR3 spans 16 residues. V was trimmed by 0 bases and J by 0 bases, leaving 13 bases between them. The CDR3 loop is CASSLAGVGSSYEQYF. CDR3 bases: TGCGCCAGCAGCTTGGCCGGCGTGGGGAGCTCCTACGAGCAGTACTTC.

This chain joins TRBV28 and TRBJ2-7, with 7 bases aligning to TRBD2. V lost 3 bases and J lost 2; bases outside the gene matches: 7. CDR1 is MDHEN, CDR2 SYDVKM, per germline. The CDR3 loop spans 15 amino acids. CDR3 in amino acids: CASSFPSSGAYEQYF. The CDR3 DNA sequence: TGTGCCAGCAGTTTCCCTTCTAGCGGAGCCTACGAGCAGTACTTC.

The chain carries TRBV6-1 and TRBJ1-4, with D possibly matching TRBD1 (5 bases). The germline CDR1 and CDR2 sequences are MNHNS and SASEGT. The V and J ends lost 2 bases and 7 bases respectively, with 23 bases between them. CDR3 length equals 18 residues. CDR3: CASSERPQVEGVVEKLFF. The CDR3 nucleotides are TGTGCCAGCAGTGAAAGACCACAGGTGGAGGGCGTCGTTGAAAAACTGTTTTTT.

V and J are TRBV7-9 and TRBJ1-4; D might be TRBD1 (6 bases). Germline CDR1 SEHNR, CDR2 FQNEAQ (reference sequence). CDR3 length: 15 residues. V lost 3 bases, J lost 1 base, and 9 bases lay in between. For the CDR3, the DNA is TGTGCCAGCAGCTTGCGGGGACAAACTAATGAAAAACTGTTTTTT. Translating it yields CASSLRGQTNEKLFF. The complete variable domain, with remaining parts taken from reference TRBV7-9 and TRBJ1-4, reads DTGVSQNPRHKITKRGQNVTFRCDPISEHNRLYWYRQTLGQGPEFLTYFQNEAQLEKSRLLSDRFSAERPKGSFSTLEIQRTEQGDSAMYLCASSLRGQTNEKLFFGSGTQLSVL.

The V gene is TRBV7-6, the J gene TRBJ2-7; tentatively, D is TRBD2 (6 bases). In germline, CDR1 is SGHVS, CDR2 FNYEAQ. This CDR3 comprises 15 residues. Trimming took 2 bases from V and 6 from J, leaving 17 bases between them. The CDR3 DNA reads TGTGCCAGCAGCTTACTTGGGCGGGGAACGGGCGAGCAGTACTTC. It encodes CASSLLGRGTGEQYF.

This clone came up once. The sample carries other DNA sequences with the same CDR3. The chain uses TRBV2 and TRBJ2-3; the D gene is possibly TRBD2 (6 bases). Germline V gene sequence: CDR1 SNHLY, CDR2 FYNNEI. This CDR3 is 12 amino acids long. V was cut by 4 bases and J by 6 bases, with 8 bases left in between. CDR3 region: CASSGGRDTQYF. CDR3 DNA sequence: TGTGCCAGCAGTGGTGGGAGGGATACGCAGTATTTT.

V is TRBV30 and J is TRBJ1-5; tentative D call: TRBD1 (6 bases). The CDR3 has 14 amino acids. CDR1 GTSNPN and CDR2 SVGIG come from the germline V gene (reference sequence). V was shortened by 0 bases and J by 4 bases, with 10 bases between the two germline ends. The DNA of the CDR3 is TGTGCCTGGAGTGTACACAGGGTAAATCAGCCCCAGCATTTT. It translates to CAWSVHRVNQPQHF.

Comment on this clone: Other nucleotide sequences from this sample produce the same CDR3. The chain combines TRBV7-2 with TRBJ2-7; 10 bases align to TRBD1. CDR3 length: 14 amino acids. The germline V gene encodes CDR1 SGHTA and CDR2 FQGNSA. J lost 4 bases, V lost 3 bases, and 3 bases had no gene match. DNA for the CDR3: TGTGCCAGCAGCTTGACAGGGGGCGGATACGAGCAGTACTTC. It translates to CASSLTGGGYEQYF.

The chain couples TRBV10-3 to TRBJ2-5; tentative D call: TRBD2 (5 bases). The CDR3 totals 13 residues. The V end lost 4 bases, the J end lost 5 bases, and 11 bases lay between the germline ends. Germline lookup yields CDR1 ENHRY and CDR2 SYGVKD. CDR3 sequence reads: CAISGGPRETQYF. The DNA for the CDR3 is TGTGCCATCAGTGGAGGGCCGCGTGAGACCCAGTACTTC.

J is TRBJ2-4 and V is TRBV15; D gene unclear. CDR3 length: 14 amino acids. The V and J ends lost 0 bases and 0 bases respectively, with 3 bases between them. Germline V gene sequence: CDR1 LNHNV, CDR2 YYDKDF (reference sequence). CDR3 loop: CATSRELAKNIQYF. In DNA, the CDR3 is TGTGCCACCAGCAGAGAACTAGCCAAAAACATTCAGTACTTC. Complete variable domain (other parts from reference TRBV15 and TRBJ2-4): DAMVIQNPRYQVTQFGKPVTLSCSQTLNHNVMYWYQQKSSQAPKLLFHYYDKDFNNEADTPDNFQSRRPNTSFCFLDIRSPGLGDTAMYLCATSRELAKNIQYFGAGTRLSVL.

The chain couples TRBV5-4 to TRBJ2-2, with D unresolved. Trimming took 3 bases from V and 7 from J, leaving 16 bases between them. This CDR3 region has 15 residues. Germline CDR1 is SGHNT and CDR2 is YYREEE (reference sequence). The CDR3 nucleotides read TGTGCCAGCAGCTCTAGGACCACTTTTGGCGGGGAGCTGTTTTTT. Its translation: CASSSRTTFGGELFF.

This sequence joins TRBV15 and TRBJ2-7; unclear D gene. The V gene's germline CDR1 is LNHNV and CDR2 YYDKDF (reference sequence). Trimming stripped 0 bases from V and 0 bases from J, with 6 bases between. The CDR3 covers 14 residues. CDR3 amino acids: CATSRDLGSYEQYF. The CDR3, as DNA: TGTGCCACCAGCAGAGATTTAGGCTCCTACGAGCAGTACTTC.

The DNA for the CDR3 is TGTGCCAGCAGCTCGTCCGGGACAGGCCAAGAGACCCAGTACTTC. Amino acid sequence: CASSSSGTGQETQYF. J is TRBJ2-5 and V is TRBV5-4; 8 bases agree with TRBD1. This CDR3 contains 15 residues. Germline lookup yields CDR1 SGHNT and CDR2 YYREEE (reference sequence). V lost 3 bases and J lost 1; bases outside the gene matches: 5.

The genes are TRBV11-2 and TRBJ2-3, with 9 bases identical to TRBD2. CDR1 SGHAT and CDR2 FQNNGV come from the germline V gene. The CDR3 spans 17 residues. After removal of 1 base from V and 2 bases from J, the junction contained 7 bases not matched to a gene. The CDR3 here is CASSLVGLAGLTDTQYF. As DNA, the CDR3 is TGTGCCAGCAGCTTAGTAGGCCTAGCGGGACTCACAGATACGCAGTATTTT.

V and J are TRBV5-1 and TRBJ2-1; D is uncertain. V was pared by 0 bases and J by 9 bases, with 16 bases between. Germline CDR1 SGHRS, CDR2 YFSETQ. This CDR3 contains 15 residues. CDR3 in DNA: TGCGCCAGCAGCTTGGCCCTGGATCCCACAACTGAGCAGTTCTTC. Translation: CASSLALDPTTEQFF.